This TCR beta chain was identified during a study of cytomegalovirus exposure and HLA in healthy donors. Study conclusions and caveats: Three CMV-associated chains were confirmed in vitro to be specific for CMV antigens.

V shed 0 bases and J shed 9 bases, with 9 bases lying between them. Germline lookup yields CDR1 MNHEY and CDR2 SVGAGI. This CDR3 is 13 amino acids long. The method was immunoSEQ multiplex PCR; TCRdb's version includes in-frame clones alone and lacks a portion of them. The sample consists of about 270,000 clones, roughly 85% of them appearing once. Worth noting for this clone: Its antigen is unknown.

What was sequenced was PBMCs. The sequence was collected from a woman between 18 and 30 years old in good health and CMV-seronegative. The rearrangement joins TRBV6-5 to TRBJ2-4; D may be TRBD2 (6 bases). The DNA of the CDR3 is TGTGCCAGCAGTTACTCGGGACTGCCCATTCAGTACTTC. Its protein product is CASSYSGLPIQYF.